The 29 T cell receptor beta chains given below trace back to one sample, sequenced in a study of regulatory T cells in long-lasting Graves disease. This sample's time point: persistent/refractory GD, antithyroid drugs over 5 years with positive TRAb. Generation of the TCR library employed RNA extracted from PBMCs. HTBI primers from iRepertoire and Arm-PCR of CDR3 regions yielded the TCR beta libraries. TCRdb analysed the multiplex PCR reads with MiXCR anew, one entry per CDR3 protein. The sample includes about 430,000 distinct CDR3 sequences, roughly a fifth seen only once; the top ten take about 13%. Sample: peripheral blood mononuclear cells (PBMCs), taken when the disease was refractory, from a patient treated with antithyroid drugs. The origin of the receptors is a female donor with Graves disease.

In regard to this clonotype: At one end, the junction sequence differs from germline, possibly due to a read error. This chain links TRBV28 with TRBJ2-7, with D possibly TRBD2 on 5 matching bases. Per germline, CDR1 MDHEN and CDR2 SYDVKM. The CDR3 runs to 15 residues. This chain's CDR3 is CASSPPGRATYEKYF. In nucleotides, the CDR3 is TGTGCCAGCAGTCCCCCCGGGCGGGCAACCTACGAGAAGTACTTC.

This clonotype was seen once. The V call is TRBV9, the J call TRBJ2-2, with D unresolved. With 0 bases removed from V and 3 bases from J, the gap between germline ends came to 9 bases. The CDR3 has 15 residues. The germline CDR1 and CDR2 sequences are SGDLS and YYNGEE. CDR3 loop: CASSVGLLHTGELFF. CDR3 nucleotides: TGTGCCAGCAGCGTAGGTCTACTCCACACCGGGGAGCTGTTTTTT.

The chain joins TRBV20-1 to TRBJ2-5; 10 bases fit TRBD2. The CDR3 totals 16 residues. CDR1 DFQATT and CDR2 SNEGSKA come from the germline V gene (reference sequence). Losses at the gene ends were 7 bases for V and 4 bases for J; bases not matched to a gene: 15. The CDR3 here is CSVAVSGRVFGETQYF. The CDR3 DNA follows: TGCAGTGTTGCAGTAAGCGGGAGGGTGTTCGGAGAGACCCAGTACTTC.

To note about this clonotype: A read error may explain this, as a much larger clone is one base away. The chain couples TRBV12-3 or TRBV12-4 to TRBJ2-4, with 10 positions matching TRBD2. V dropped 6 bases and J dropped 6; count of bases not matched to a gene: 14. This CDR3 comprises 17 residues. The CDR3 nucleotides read TGTGCCAGCAGAGCCTTAACCGGGACTAGCGTATCAAACATTCAGTACTTC. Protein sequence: CASRALTGTSVSNIQYF.

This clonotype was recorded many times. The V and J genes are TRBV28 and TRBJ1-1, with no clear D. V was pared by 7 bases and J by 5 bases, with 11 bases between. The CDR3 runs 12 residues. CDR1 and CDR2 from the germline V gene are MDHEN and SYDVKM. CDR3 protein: CASTAVKTEAFF. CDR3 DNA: TGTGCCAGCACAGCGGTTAAAACTGAAGCTTTCTTT.

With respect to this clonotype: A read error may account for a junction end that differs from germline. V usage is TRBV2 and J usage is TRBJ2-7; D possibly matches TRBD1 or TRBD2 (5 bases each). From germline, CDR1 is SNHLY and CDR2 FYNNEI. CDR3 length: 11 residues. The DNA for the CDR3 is TGTGCCAGCAGCGGGACCCACGAGCGGTACTTC. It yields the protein CASSGTHERYF.

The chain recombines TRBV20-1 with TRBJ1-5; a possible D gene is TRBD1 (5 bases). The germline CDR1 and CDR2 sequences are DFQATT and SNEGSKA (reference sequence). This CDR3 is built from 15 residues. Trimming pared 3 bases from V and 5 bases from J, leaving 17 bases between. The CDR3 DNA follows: TGCAGTGCTAGGTCTCCCCTGGAAGGGGATCAGCCCCAGCATTTT. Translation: CSARSPLEGDQPQHF.

Here the CDR3 DNA reads TGTGCCAGCAGCTTAGACCTTTCTGGCTACACCTTC. Translation gives CASSLDLSGYTF. The V gene is TRBV7-9, the J gene TRBJ1-2; no definite D call. Germline CDR1 reads SEHNR; CDR2 reads FQNEAQ (reference sequence). This CDR3 comprises 12 residues. Trimming left V 1 base short and J 7 bases short, with 7 bases between.

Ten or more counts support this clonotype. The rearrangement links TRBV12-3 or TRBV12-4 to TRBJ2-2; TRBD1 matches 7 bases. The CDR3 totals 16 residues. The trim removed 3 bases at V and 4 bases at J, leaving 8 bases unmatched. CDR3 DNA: TGTGCCAGCAGTTTGGTTACAGGGGCCGGCACCGGGGAGCTGTTTTTT. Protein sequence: CASSLVTGAGTGELFF.

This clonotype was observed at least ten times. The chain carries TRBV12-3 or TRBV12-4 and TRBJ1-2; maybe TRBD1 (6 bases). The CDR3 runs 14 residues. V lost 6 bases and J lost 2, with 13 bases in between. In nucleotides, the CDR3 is TGTGCCAGCAGCCGCGGACAGAGAAACTATGGCTACACCTTC. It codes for CASSRGQRNYGYTF.

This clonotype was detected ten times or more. The CDR3 region is CASSWVDRTNTEAFF. In nucleotides, the CDR3 is TGTGCCAGCAGTTGGGTCGACAGGACGAACACTGAAGCTTTCTTT. V gene TRBV28 combines with J gene TRBJ1-1, with a tentative D call TRBD1 (6 bases). The CDR3 is made up of 15 amino acids. CDR1 MDHEN and CDR2 SYDVKM come from the germline V gene. V was cut by 4 bases and J by 1 base, with 13 bases left in between.

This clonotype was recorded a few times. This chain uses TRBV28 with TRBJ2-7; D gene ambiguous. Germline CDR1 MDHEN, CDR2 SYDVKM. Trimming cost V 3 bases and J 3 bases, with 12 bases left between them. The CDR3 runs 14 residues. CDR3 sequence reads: CASSLGGELYEQYF. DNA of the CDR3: TGTGCCAGCAGTTTGGGCGGTGAGCTCTACGAGCAGTACTTC.

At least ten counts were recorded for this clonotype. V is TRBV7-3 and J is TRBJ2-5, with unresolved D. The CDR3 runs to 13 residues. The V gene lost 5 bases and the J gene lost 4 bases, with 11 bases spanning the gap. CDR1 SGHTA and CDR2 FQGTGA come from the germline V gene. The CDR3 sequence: CASSTAPGETQYF. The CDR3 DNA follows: TGTGCCAGCAGCACCGCTCCGGGAGAGACCCAGTACTTC.

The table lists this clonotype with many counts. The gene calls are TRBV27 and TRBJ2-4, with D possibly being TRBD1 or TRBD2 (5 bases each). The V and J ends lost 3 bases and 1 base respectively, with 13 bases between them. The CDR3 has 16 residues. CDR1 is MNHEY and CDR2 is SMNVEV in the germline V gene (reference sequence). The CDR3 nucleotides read TGTGCCAGCAGTTTCTCCACAGGCGGGGCCAAAAACATTCAGTACTTC. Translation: CASSFSTGGAKNIQYF.

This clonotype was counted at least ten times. CDR3 in amino acids: CASSSPGTGGRNEKLFF. CDR3 DNA: TGTGCCAGCAGTTCCCCTGGGACAGGGGGAAGGAATGAAAAACTGTTTTTT. V usage is TRBV28 and J usage is TRBJ1-4, with TRBD1 identical over 11 bases. This CDR3 contains 17 residues. The ends lost 4 bases at V and 5 bases at J; junction bases unmatched: 9. Germline CDR1 reads MDHEN; CDR2 reads SYDVKM.

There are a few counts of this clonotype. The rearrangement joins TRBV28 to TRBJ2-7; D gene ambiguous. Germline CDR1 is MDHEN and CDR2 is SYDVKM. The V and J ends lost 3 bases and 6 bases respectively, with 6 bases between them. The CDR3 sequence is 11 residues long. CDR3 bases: TGTGCCAGCAGTTTTCATCCCGAGCAGTACTTC. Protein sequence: CASSFHPEQYF.

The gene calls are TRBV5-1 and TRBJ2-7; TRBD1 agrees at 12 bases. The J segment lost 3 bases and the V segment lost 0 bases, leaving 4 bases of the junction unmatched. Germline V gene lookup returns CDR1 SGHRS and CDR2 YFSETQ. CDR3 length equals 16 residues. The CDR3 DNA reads TGCGCCAGCAGCTTGGTCGGGACAGGGGGCTACTACGAGCAGTACTTC. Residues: CASSLVGTGGYYEQYF.

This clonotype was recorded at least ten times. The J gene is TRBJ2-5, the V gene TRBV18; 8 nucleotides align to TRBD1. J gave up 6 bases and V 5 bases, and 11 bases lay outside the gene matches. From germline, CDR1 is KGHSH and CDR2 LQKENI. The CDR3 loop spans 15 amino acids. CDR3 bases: TGTGCCAGCTCAGTGGGACAGGATCCTTTCCAGACCCAGTACTTC. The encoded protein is CASSVGQDPFQTQYF.

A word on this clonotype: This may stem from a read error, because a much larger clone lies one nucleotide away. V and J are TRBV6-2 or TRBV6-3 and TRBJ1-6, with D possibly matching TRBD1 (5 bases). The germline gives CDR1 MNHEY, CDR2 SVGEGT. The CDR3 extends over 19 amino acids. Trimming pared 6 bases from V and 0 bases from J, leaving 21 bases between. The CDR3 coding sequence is TGTGCCAGCAGCCTCAGACAGAGAGGACTAAGCTCCTATAATTCACCCCTCCACTTT. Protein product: CASSLRQRGLSSYNSPLHF.

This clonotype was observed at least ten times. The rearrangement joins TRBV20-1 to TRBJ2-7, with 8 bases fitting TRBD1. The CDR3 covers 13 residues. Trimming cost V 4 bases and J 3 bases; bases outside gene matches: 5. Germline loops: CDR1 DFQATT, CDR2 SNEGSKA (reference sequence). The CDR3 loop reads CSANNRGIYEQYF. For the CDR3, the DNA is TGCAGTGCTAATAACAGGGGGATCTACGAGCAGTACTTC.

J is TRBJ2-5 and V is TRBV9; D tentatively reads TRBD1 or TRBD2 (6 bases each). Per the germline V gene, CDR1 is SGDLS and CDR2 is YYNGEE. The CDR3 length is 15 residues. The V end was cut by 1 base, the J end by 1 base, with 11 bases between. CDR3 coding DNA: TGTGCCAGCAGCGTATGGGGGGCGAGCCAAGAGACCCAGTACTTC. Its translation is CASSVWGASQETQYF.

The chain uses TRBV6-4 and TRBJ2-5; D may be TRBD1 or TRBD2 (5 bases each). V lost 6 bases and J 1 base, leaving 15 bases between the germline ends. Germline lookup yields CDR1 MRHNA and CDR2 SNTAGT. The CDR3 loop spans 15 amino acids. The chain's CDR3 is CASSLPGGVQETQYF. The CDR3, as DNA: TGTGCCAGCAGCCTCCCTGGGGGTGTCCAAGAGACCCAGTACTTC.

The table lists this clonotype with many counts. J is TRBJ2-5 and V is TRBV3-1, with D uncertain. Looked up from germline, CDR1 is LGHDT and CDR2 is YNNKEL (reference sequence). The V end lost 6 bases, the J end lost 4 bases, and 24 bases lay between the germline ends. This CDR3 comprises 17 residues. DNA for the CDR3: TGTGCCAGCAGTCAAAGAGGAAGCTCCTCCCCGGGAGAGACCCAGTACTTC. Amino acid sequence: CASSQRGSSSPGETQYF.

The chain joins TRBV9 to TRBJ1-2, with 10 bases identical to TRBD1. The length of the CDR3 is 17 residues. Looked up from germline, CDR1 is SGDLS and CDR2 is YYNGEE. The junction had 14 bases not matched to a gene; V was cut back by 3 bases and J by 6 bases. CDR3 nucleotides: TGTGCCAGCAGCGCAACCCACAAATCCGGGACAGGGGATGGCTACACCTTC. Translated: CASSATHKSGTGDGYTF.

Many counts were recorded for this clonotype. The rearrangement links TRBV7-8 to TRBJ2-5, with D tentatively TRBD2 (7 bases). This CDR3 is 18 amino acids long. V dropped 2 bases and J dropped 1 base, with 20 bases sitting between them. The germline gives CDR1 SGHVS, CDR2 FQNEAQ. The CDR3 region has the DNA TGTGCCAGCAGCTTATTCCAGCGGGAAGGGGGGATCCAAGAGACCCAGTACTTC. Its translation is CASSLFQREGGIQETQYF.

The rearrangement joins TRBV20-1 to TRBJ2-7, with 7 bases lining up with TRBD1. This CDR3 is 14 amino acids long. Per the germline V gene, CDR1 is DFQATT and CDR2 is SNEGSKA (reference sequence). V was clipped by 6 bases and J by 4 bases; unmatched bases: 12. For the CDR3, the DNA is TGCAGTGCCGAGGAAGGGGGCAGGGGTTACGAGCAGTACTTC. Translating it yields CSAEEGGRGYEQYF.

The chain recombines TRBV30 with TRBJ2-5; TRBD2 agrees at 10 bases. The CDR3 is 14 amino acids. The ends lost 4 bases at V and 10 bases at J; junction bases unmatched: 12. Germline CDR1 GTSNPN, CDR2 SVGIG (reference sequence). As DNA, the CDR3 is TGTGCCTGGAACCGCGAAGCGGGGGGGGATTACCAGTACTTC. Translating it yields CAWNREAGGDYQYF. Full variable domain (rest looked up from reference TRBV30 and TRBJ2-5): SQTIHQWPATLVQPVGSPLSLECTVEGTSNPNLYWYRQAAGRGLQLLFYSVGIGQISSEVPQNLSASRPQDRQFILSSKKLLLSDSGFYLCAWNREAGGDYQYFGPGTRLLVL.

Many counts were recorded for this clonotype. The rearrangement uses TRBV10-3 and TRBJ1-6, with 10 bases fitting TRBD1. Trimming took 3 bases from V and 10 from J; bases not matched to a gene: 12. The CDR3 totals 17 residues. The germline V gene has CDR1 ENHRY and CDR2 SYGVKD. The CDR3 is CAISDQETGGRESPLHF. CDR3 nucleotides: TGTGCCATCAGTGACCAGGAGACAGGGGGCAGGGAATCACCCCTCCACTTT.

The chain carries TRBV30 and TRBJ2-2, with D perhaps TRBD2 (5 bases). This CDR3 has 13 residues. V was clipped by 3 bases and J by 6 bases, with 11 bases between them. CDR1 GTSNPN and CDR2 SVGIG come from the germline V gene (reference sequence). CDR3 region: CAWSQEVAGELFF. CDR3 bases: TGTGCCTGGAGCCAGGAGGTCGCCGGGGAGCTGTTTTTT.